The T cell receptor (beta chain) under discussion was sequenced for a study of T cell responses to AZD1222 COVID-19 vaccine. Sequencing used immunoSEQ multiplex PCR; TCRdb keeps in-frame clones, though not all of them. Of 160,000 or so clones in the sample, 90% to 95% were seen once. Doses given second, at about 4 or about 12 weeks, were pooled. The germline V gene encodes CDR1 SQVTM and CDR2 ANQGSEA. This CDR3 comprises 15 residues. Trimming cost V 2 bases and J 3 bases, with 16 bases left between them. This specimen was peripheral blood, taken 28 days after the second AZD1222 dose. The V gene is TRBV29-1, the J gene TRBJ1-1, with D perhaps matching TRBD1 (5 bases). The receptor was derived from an adult who received the AZD1222 COVID-19 vaccine. CDR3 protein: CSVEQRQRGDTEAFF. DNA for the CDR3: TGCAGCGTTGAACAGAGACAGCGAGGGGACACTGAAGCTTTCTTT.